This T cell receptor (beta chain) came from a study of cytomegalovirus exposure and HLA in healthy donors. Healthy bone marrow donors supplied every sample. Concerning this clone: One end of the junction does not line up with germline, which may come from a read error.

Amplification used 60 Vbeta primers and 13 Jbeta primers. TCRdb keeps only in-frame clones here, not all; method: immunoSEQ multiplex PCR. Among about 190,000 clones listed, roughly 75% were seen once. The CDR3 consists of 16 residues. Germline V gene sequence: CDR1 SEHNR, CDR2 FQNEAQ (reference sequence). This clonotype was sampled from a man aged 25 to 45 in good health and CMV-seropositive. The chain links TRBV7-9 to TRBJ1-2; D is undetermined. Source material: PBMCs. CDR3 residues: CSSSFSPLRGQDGYTF. CDR3 bases: TGTTCCAGCAGCTTCTCCCCTTTGCGAGGGCAGGATGGCTACACCTTC. Together with reference TRBV7-9 and TRBJ1-2, the CDR3 gives the full variable domain: DTGVSQNPRHKITKRGQNVTFRCDPISEHNRLYWYRQTLGQGPEFLTYFQNEAQLEKSRLLSDRFSAERPKGSFSTLEIQRTEQGDSAMYLCSSSFSPLRGQDGYTFGSGTRLTVV.